This is a list of T cell receptor beta chains from one sample in a study of blood T cell repertoires in COVID-19. The protocol was immunoSEQ multiplex PCR, while the TCRdb copy is restricted to in-frame clones and leaves out a portion. Among about 130,000 clones listed, roughly 80% were seen once. The sequencing sample was made of peripheral blood. The receptors stem from a woman aged 50 to 65 with acute or convalescent COVID-19. Both conserved end residues are part of each CDR3. The D gene is left open where the match is weak.

D: TRBD1
V: TRBV4-2
CDR3: CASSHAGQGNTEAFF

D: .
V: TRBV30
CDR3: CAWRVSNYGYTF

D: .
V: TRBV18
CDR3: CASSPGAINQPQHF

D: .
V: TRBV5-6
CDR3: CASSRKQGRGTEAFF

D: .
V: TRBV18
CDR3: CASSPPATETQYF

D: .
V: TRBV30
CDR3: CAWSDRRSNEKLFF

D: TRBD1
V: TRBV7-2
CDR3: CASSLAPGQMKNIQYF

D: .
V: TRBV6-6
CDR3: CASSYDPMLSYNEQFF

D: TRBD1
V: TRBV19
CDR3: CASTGPGQINNEQFF

D: .
V: TRBV7-9
CDR3: CASSLAGPNSPLHF

D: .
V: TRBV5-4
CDR3: CASSLHGGTEAFF

D: .
V: TRBV2
CDR3: CASSATGFDGYTF

D: .
V: TRBV19
CDR3: CASSNSRLNYEQYF

D: .
V: TRBV15
CDR3: CATSRSDRSYGYTF

D: TRBD1
V: TRBV15
CDR3: CATSRDYPGGTSWYNSPLHF

D: .
V: TRBV6-6
CDR3: CASSYSMRNSNQPQHF

D: TRBD1
V: TRBV19
CDR3: CASSILGQRNSPLHF

D: .
V: TRBV6-1
CDR3: CASSEEWVRGTLF

D: .
V: TRBV6-5
CDR3: CASSPTGSRYNEQFF

D: .
V: TRBV19
CDR3: CASSISGMDTEAFF

D: .
V: TRBV11-2
CDR3: CASSPGQHTEAFF

D: TRBD1
V: TRBV2
CDR3: CASSGRQGTGANVLTF

D: TRBD2
V: TRBV4-1
CDR3: CASSQGASGSYEQYF

D: .
V: TRBV3-1/TRBV3-2
CDR3: CASSQGPRTGELFF

D: .
V: TRBV6-6
CDR3: CASTPRGLISEGYTF

D: .
V: TRBV7-2
CDR3: CASSLGGGGYTF

D: TRBD1
V: TRBV5-1
CDR3: CASSLLGQGATNEKLFF

D: TRBD1
V: TRBV6-4
CDR3: CASSTQTGGNYEQYF

D: .
V: TRBV2
CDR3: CASSLIPQSSGNTIYF

D: .
V: TRBV28
CDR3: CASSPHLGSGTDTQYF

D: .
V: TRBV9
CDR3: CASSTRGYNEQFF

D: TRBD1
V: TRBV18
CDR3: CASSPRGTVNEQFF

D: .
V: TRBV3-1/TRBV3-2
CDR3: CASSYYTGSYNSPLHF

D: TRBD2
V: TRBV27
CDR3: CASTGRGGPNEQFF

D: .
V: TRBV4-1
CDR3: CASSQGQLGDTEAFF

D: .
V: TRBV6-1
CDR3: CASSASTLSSGNTIYF

D: TRBD2
V: TRBV9
CDR3: CASSVPGTSGGELFF

D: TRBD1
V: TRBV5-1
CDR3: CASSLTDRVGQPQHF

D: TRBD2
V: TRBV25-1
CDR3: CASSTLAGVYEQYF

D: .
V: TRBV7-9
CDR3: CASSLVAGSVGDTEAFF

D: .
V: TRBV5-1
CDR3: CASSLGTGDTEYTF

D: .
V: TRBV2
CDR3: CASSWGGEDQPQHF

D: .
V: TRBV7-9
CDR3: CASSSTAPYNSPLHF

D: .
V: TRBV24-1
CDR3: CATSDAQASGYGYTF

D: TRBD1
V: TRBV24-1
CDR3: CATSETGQGRNGYTF

D: TRBD1
V: TRBV7-8
CDR3: CASSPVTWTGGIQETQYF

D: TRBD2
V: TRBV7-3
CDR3: CASSPTVRGGNTGELFF

D: .
V: TRBV7-9
CDR3: CASSLSGTGNSPLHF

D: TRBD1
V: TRBV28
CDR3: CASRAGQSRNTEAFF

D: TRBD2
V: TRBV9
CDR3: CASSTSPGRAEQFF

D: .
V: TRBV5-4
CDR3: CASSLQGSTEAFF

D: TRBD2
V: TRBV28
CDR3: CASSPKRGVLLSTDTQYF